The rows below give T cell receptor beta chains drawn from one sample of a study of post-analysis software for immune sequencing data. Each CDR3 protein is one row after TCRdb ran MiXCR on the PCR reads. The sample lists 600,000 to 750,000 distinct CDR3 sequences; about 60% were seen once. The sequenced material came from blood. These TCRs come from a girl aged 2-10 years with multiple sclerosis. Each CDR3 is given with its conserved first and last residue. D genes are given only for firm matches. Clone size is not always given. Where it is, it says once, few, many or a class for expanded clones.

v_call	d_call	j_call	clone_size	cdr3_nt	cdr3_aa
TRBV29-1	TRBD2	TRBJ2-1	few	TGCAGCGTTGAAGATCGACTAGGGCTAGCGGGAGCCGATGAGCAGTTCTTC	CSVEDRLGLAGADEQFF
TRBV29-1	NA	TRBJ1-1	few	TGCAGCGTTGCGAGCCAGGCGGGCGGCACTGAAGCTTTCTTT	CSVASQAGGTEAFF
TRBV7-2	NA	TRBJ1-5	NA	TGTGCCAGCAGCGAACAGGTCAATCAGCCCCAGCATTTT	CASSEQVNQPQHF
TRBV7-9	TRBD2	TRBJ2-4	few	TGTGCCAGCAGCTTCGGGCGGGAGGTGGTCAAAAACATTCAGTACTTC	CASSFGREVVKNIQYF
TRBV20-1	NA	TRBJ2-7	NA	TGCAGCGGGAGACAGGGAGAGTTCTACGAGCAGTACTTC	CSGRQGEFYEQYF
TRBV29-1	NA	TRBJ1-2	few	TGCAGCGTTGAAGATAAGGGCGATGGCTACACCTTC	CSVEDKGDGYTF
TRBV30	NA	TRBJ2-4	once	TGTGCCTGTCTGGACCCTCTAGCCAAAAACATTCAGTACTTC	CACLDPLAKNIQYF
TRBV12-3/TRBV12-4	NA	TRBJ1-2	few	TGTGCCAGCCTTAGTTGGGGATCAGGAAGAGGCTACACCTTC	CASLSWGSGRGYTF
TRBV7-2	NA	TRBJ2-2	NA	TGTGCCAGCAGCCGCGGACAGATTGTCGGGGAGCTGTTTTTT	CASSRGQIVGELFF
TRBV5-1	NA	TRBJ2-2	NA	TGCGCCAGCAGCCCATCTCTGTACACCGGGGAGCTGTTTTTT	CASSPSLYTGELFF
TRBV6-5	NA	TRBJ1-2	many	TGTGCCAGCAGTTCAGGGTATGGCTACACCTTC	CASSSGYGYTF
TRBV4-1	TRBD1	TRBJ1-1	NA	TGCGCCAGCAGCCATGGACAGGGGGCTACCGTACCTGAAGCTTTCTTT	CASSHGQGATVPEAFF
TRBV20-1	NA	TRBJ2-7	NA	TGCAGTGCGTCACGGGACGGCGAGGAGCAGTACTTC	CSASRDGEEQYF
TRBV7-9	TRBD1	TRBJ1-2	NA	TGTGCCAGCAGCTTAGACGGGACAGGGAGCGGCTACACCTTC	CASSLDGTGSGYTF
TRBV19	TRBD1	TRBJ1-2	NA	TGTGCCAGCAGGACAGGGCCCAACTATGGCTACACCTTC	CASRTGPNYGYTF
TRBV30	TRBD2	TRBJ2-1	NA	TGTGCCTGGAGAAATCCGGGACTAGCGGGAGAAGGGGATGAGCAGTTCTTC	CAWRNPGLAGEGDEQFF
TRBV2	NA	TRBJ2-1	NA	TGTGCCAGCGGACTCAGAATGTACAATGAGCAGTTCTTC	CASGLRMYNEQFF
TRBV4-1	NA	TRBJ2-7	NA	TGCGCCAGCAGCCTCAAGAGGGCTTTGCGGCCCTTCTCCTACTACGAGCAGTACTTC	CASSLKRALRPFSYYEQYF
TRBV27	NA	TRBJ1-4	NA	TGTGCCAGCAGTCCCCAGAGTGCAACTAATGAAAAACTGTTTTTT	CASSPQSATNEKLFF
TRBV12-3/TRBV12-4	NA	TRBJ2-3	NA	TGTGCTTCTCTGGGACGGTGGAGTAGCACAGATACGCAGTATTTT	CASLGRWSSTDTQYF
TRBV20-1	NA	TRBJ2-3	NA	TGCAGTGCTAGCCCGAGGAGTACGCCAGATACGCAGTATTTT	CSASPRSTPDTQYF
TRBV7-2	NA	TRBJ1-5	NA	TGTGCCAGCGACCAGACTGCGGGGGGACAGCCCCAGCATTTT	CASDQTAGGQPQHF
TRBV6-5	NA	TRBJ1-5	NA	TGTGCCAGCAGTTACATAAGCAATCAGCCCCAGCATTTT	CASSYISNQPQHF
TRBV7-4	NA	TRBJ2-5	few	TGTGCCAGCAGCTTAGCGGGCGGGACCCAGTACTTC	CASSLAGGTQYF
TRBV3-1	NA	TRBJ2-5	NA	TGTGCCAGCAGCCAATCGCCAGGGTACCAAGAGACCCAGTACTTC	CASSQSPGYQETQYF
TRBV3-1	NA	TRBJ1-1	NA	TGTGCCAGCAGCCTGAGCGATTTGGGAACGAACACTGAAGCTTTCTTT	CASSLSDLGTNTEAFF
TRBV9	NA	TRBJ2-1	NA	TGTGCCAGCAGCGTAGCGGGTAGGGGATACTACAATGAGCAGTTCTTC	CASSVAGRGYYNEQFF
TRBV30	NA	TRBJ2-1	NA	TGTGCCGTTACAGGGAGCTCCTACAATGAGCAGTTCTTC	CAVTGSSYNEQFF
TRBV4-2	NA	TRBJ2-1	NA	TGTGCCAGCAGCTACTCCATTTCGGGGGGCGGCTACAATGAGCAGTTCTTC	CASSYSISGGGYNEQFF
TRBV7-9	NA	TRBJ2-1	few	TGTGCCAGCAGCTTAGATGGGAGGGAGCAGTTCTTC	CASSLDGREQFF
TRBV2	TRBD2	TRBJ2-7	NA	TGTGCCAGCAGTGAAGGGGTTAGCGGGGCCGAGCAGTACTTC	CASSEGVSGAEQYF
TRBV27	NA	TRBJ2-4	few	TGTGCCAGCAGTTCCGCCAAAAACATTCAGTACTTC	CASSSAKNIQYF
TRBV7-9	NA	TRBJ2-5	NA	TGTGCCAGCAGCTCCGACTTGAGCCAGTACTTC	CASSSDLSQYF
TRBV7-6	NA	TRBJ2-3	NA	TGTGCCAGCAGCATAGGTCACGGGGGTACCGATACGCAGTATTTT	CASSIGHGGTDTQYF
TRBV7-9	TRBD1	TRBJ1-1	NA	TGTGCCAGCAGCACCCAAGAGTTGACAGGGGGAAGGACTGAAGCTTTCTTT	CASSTQELTGGRTEAFF
TRBV7-9	TRBD1	TRBJ2-1	NA	TGTGCCAGCAGCTTAGGAGGACAGGGGAGGGGTGAGCAGTTCTTC	CASSLGGQGRGEQFF
TRBV15	NA	TRBJ2-7	NA	TGTGCCACCTCGGACAGTAACGGGAACGAGCAGTACTTC	CATSDSNGNEQYF
TRBV5-1	TRBD2	TRBJ2-5	few	TGCGCCAGCAAATCCCTAGCGGGACCCGGGACCCAGTACTTC	CASKSLAGPGTQYF
TRBV29-1	NA	TRBJ1-1	NA	TGCAGCGTTGTGGAGGGGAAGAACACTGAAGCTTTCTTT	CSVVEGKNTEAFF
TRBV20-1	NA	TRBJ1-1	NA	TGCAGTGCCCGGCCGCGGGGGCGAGTTAACACTGAAGCTTTCTTT	CSARPRGRVNTEAFF
TRBV3-1	NA	TRBJ1-1	NA	TGTGCCAGCAGCCAAGTTCAAGGCGCCACTGAAGCTTTCTTT	CASSQVQGATEAFF
TRBV20-1	NA	TRBJ2-1	few	TGCAGTGCTAGAGAGGGGGTAGACAATGAGCAGTTCTTC	CSAREGVDNEQFF
TRBV7-2	NA	TRBJ2-7	NA	TGTGCCAGCAGCTTAGGATGGGGACCAGCGCATTCCAACTCCTACGAGCAGTACTTC	CASSLGWGPAHSNSYEQYF
TRBV4-3	NA	TRBJ2-1	NA	TGCGCCAGCAGCCGAAGAGGGGTCAACAATGAGCAGTTCTTC	CASSRRGVNNEQFF
TRBV5-1	TRBD1	TRBJ1-2	once	TGCGCCAGCAGCCCGGACAGGGGAATAAATGGCTACACCTTC	CASSPDRGINGYTF
TRBV29-1	NA	TRBJ1-2	NA	TGCAGCGTTGAGGACAGAGACTATGGCTACACCTTC	CSVEDRDYGYTF
TRBV5-1	NA	TRBJ2-7	few	TGCGCCAGAGTCCGCTCCTACGAGCAGTACTTC	CARVRSYEQYF
TRBV18	NA	TRBJ2-1	NA	TGTGCCAGCTCACGATTCGCAGGTGAGCAGTTCTTC	CASSRFAGEQFF
TRBV29-1	NA	TRBJ2-3	once	TGCAGCGTAGGTGGGCGGGCTCGCACAGATACGCAGTATTTT	CSVGGRARTDTQYF
TRBV12-5	TRBD1	TRBJ1-2	few	TGTGCTAGTGGTTTGTACGGGACAGGCCAAAGCTACACCTTC	CASGLYGTGQSYTF
TRBV30	TRBD2	TRBJ2-1	once	TGTGCCTGGAGTGCAACTAGCGATGAGCAGTTCTTC	CAWSATSDEQFF
TRBV11-2	TRBD1	TRBJ2-1	NA	TGTGCCAGCAGCTTAGATCCCCACGCAGGGGGCAACCACAATGAGCAGTTCTTC	CASSLDPHAGGNHNEQFF
TRBV6-5	TRBD1	TRBJ1-2	NA	TGTGCCAGCAGTGTACAGGGGCTCCAGGGTGGCTACACCTTC	CASSVQGLQGGYTF
TRBV15	NA	TRBJ2-1	NA	TGTGCCACCAGCAGGGATCAGGCGGGAAATGAGCAGTTCTTC	CATSRDQAGNEQFF